This is a list of T cell receptor beta chains from one sample in a study of blood T cell repertoires in COVID-19. The method was immunoSEQ multiplex PCR; TCRdb's version includes in-frame clones alone and lacks a portion of them. The sample records hundreds of thousands of clones, 88% being singletons. The source material was PBMCs or T cells enriched from blood (not recorded which). These receptors all come from a woman in her 30s who had recovered from COVID-19. CDR3s leave out the opening cysteine and the closing phenylalanine or tryptophan. The order of the fields is D gene, V gene, clone size, J gene, CDR3 protein. The D gene is left open where the match is weak. Some rows mark clone size as missing; the rest say once, few, many or name a class of expanded clone.

>TRBD1|TRBV9|-|TRBJ1-1
ASSVGRQGDSPVNTEAF
>TRBD1|TRBV15|-|TRBJ1-1
ATSRGGGTGNTEAF
>-|TRBV6-5|-|TRBJ2-2
ASSPRVPGELF
>TRBD1|TRBV5-5|-|TRBJ1-5
ASSPGTAHQPQH
>-|TRBV7-6|-|TRBJ1-3
ASSLSSGNTIY
>TRBD1|TRBV9|-|TRBJ2-7
ASSGQGALSYEQY
>-|TRBV10-3|-|TRBJ2-3
AISESGGRGGGTQY
>TRBD2|TRBV7-8|-|TRBJ2-7
ASSPPEAGGYSYEQY
>-|TRBV7-3|-|TRBJ1-2
ASSAGIKYGYT
>-|TRBV5-4|-|TRBJ1-1
ASSLDPGVQPSNTEAF
>-|TRBV30|-|TRBJ1-5
AFRTGSNSNQPQH
>-|TRBV28|-|TRBJ2-7
ASSLIWADPYEQY
>TRBD2|TRBV28|once|TRBJ2-3
ATSRGTSGNADTQY
>TRBD1|TRBV28|-|TRBJ2-7
ASSYLGGDNEQY
>TRBD1|TRBV7-9|-|TRBJ1-3
ASSFAGTAFSPGGNTIY
>TRBD1|TRBV10-3|-|TRBJ2-7
AISDPNRDSPYEQY
>-|TRBV21-1|-|TRBJ1-2
ARPTGGMDGYT
>TRBD2|TRBV6-4|few|TRBJ2-1
ASSDSGGGAYNEQF
>-|TRBV7-9|-|TRBJ2-7
ASSLRTVSYEQY
>-|TRBV7-2|-|TRBJ2-3
ASSSPAQY
>TRBD1|TRBV6-5|-|TRBJ2-7
ASSYSGTGVYEQY
>TRBD1|TRBV19|once|TRBJ1-4
ASRYTGGLEKLF
>-|TRBV7-9|-|TRBJ1-1
ASSSRPEAF